This T cell receptor (beta chain) was sequenced for a study of shared clonotypes between healthy human individuals. TCRdb keeps only in-frame clones here, not all; method: immunoSEQ multiplex PCR. The table lists about 2.4 million clones, over 85% of them singletons, with about 0.34% in the top ten. Unmatched junction bases numbered 6, after V lost 2 bases and J lost 7 bases. Looked up from germline, CDR1 is SGHRS and CDR2 is YFSETQ. The CDR3 has 16 residues. With respect to this clone: This specimen includes other DNA sequences encoding the same CDR3.

Naive CD45RA+ and memory CD45RA-negative subsets were split from CD4+ cells. This receptor was obtained from a man younger than 30 in good health. Some clones in this sample may be carry-over from other donors' samples. The V and J genes are TRBV5-1 and TRBJ2-1; 13 bases align to TRBD2. The source material was naive CD4+ T cells from PBMCs. Sample subset: CD45RA+ positively selected. The CDR3 DNA reads TGCGCCAGCAGCTTAGGACTAGCGGGGGTAAGGAATGAGCAGTTCTTC. Translated: CASSLGLAGVRNEQFF.